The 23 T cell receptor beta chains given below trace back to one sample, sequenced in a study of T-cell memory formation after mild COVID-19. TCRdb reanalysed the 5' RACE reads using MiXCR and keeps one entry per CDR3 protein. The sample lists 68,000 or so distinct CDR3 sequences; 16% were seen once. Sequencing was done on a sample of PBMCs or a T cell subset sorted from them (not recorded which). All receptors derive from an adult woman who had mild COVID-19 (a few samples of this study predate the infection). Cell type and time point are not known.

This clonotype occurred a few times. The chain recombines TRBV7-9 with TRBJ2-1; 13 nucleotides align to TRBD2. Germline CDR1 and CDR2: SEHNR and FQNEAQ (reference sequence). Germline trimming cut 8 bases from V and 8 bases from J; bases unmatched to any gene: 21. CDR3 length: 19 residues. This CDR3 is CASDSTGTSGARWLDEQFF. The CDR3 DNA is TGTGCCAGCGATTCGACTGGGACTAGCGGGGCCCGGTGGTTGGATGAGCAGTTCTTC.

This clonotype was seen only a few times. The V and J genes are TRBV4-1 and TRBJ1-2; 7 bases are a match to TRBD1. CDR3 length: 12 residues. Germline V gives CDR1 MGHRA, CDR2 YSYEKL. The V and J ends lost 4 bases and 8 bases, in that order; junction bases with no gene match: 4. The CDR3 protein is CASSLGTVGYTF. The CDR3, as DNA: TGCGCCAGCAGCCTCGGGACAGTCGGCTACACCTTC.

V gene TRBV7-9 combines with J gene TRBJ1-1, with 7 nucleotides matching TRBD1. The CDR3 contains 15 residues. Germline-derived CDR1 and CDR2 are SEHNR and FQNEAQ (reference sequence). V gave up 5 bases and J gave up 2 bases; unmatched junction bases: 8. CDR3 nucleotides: TGTGCCAGCAGCGCGGTCAGGGGGGTTAACACTGAAGCTTTCTTT. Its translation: CASSAVRGVNTEAFF. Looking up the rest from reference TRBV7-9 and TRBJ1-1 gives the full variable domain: DTGVSQNPRHKITKRGQNVTFRCDPISEHNRLYWYRQTLGQGPEFLTYFQNEAQLEKSRLLSDRFSAERPKGSFSTLEIQRTEQGDSAMYLCASSAVRGVNTEAFFGQGTRLTVV.

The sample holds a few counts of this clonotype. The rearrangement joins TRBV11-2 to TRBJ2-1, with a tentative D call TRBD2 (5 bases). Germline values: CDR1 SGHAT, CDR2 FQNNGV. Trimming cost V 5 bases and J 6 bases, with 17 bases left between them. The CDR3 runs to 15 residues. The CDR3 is CASSAASPAINEQFF. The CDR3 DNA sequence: TGTGCCAGCAGCGCCGCTAGCCCCGCAATCAATGAGCAGTTCTTC.

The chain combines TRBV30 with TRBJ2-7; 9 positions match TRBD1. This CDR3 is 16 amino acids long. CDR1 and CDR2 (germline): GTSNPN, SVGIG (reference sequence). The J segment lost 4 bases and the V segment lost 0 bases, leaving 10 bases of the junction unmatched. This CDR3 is CAWSVKGDRAIYEQYF. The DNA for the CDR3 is TGTGCCTGGAGTGTAAAGGGGGACAGGGCCATTTACGAGCAGTACTTC.

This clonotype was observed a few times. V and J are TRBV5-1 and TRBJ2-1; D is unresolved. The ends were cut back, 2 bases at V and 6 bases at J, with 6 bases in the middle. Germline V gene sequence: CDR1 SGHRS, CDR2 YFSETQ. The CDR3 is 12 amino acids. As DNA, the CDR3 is TGCGCCAGCAGCTTCCTCGGCAATGAGCAGTTCTTC. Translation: CASSFLGNEQFF.

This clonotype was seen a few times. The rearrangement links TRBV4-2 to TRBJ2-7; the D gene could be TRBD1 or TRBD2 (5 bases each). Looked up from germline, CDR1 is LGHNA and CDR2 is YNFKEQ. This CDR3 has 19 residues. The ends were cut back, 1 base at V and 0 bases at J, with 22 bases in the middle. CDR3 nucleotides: TGTGCCAGCAGCCAAGGGGACCGGGACCGTTACCTTAGCTCCTACGAGCAGTACTTC. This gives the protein CASSQGDRDRYLSSYEQYF.

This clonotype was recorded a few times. The CDR3 region is CASSKDRGRINEQFF. The CDR3 nucleotides read TGTGCCAGCAGCAAGGACAGGGGAAGGATAAATGAGCAGTTCTTC. The V gene is TRBV5-6, the J gene TRBJ2-1, with TRBD1 matching 9 bases. CDR1 SGHDT and CDR2 YYEEEE come from the germline V gene. Losses at the gene ends were 4 bases for V and 7 bases for J; bases not matched to a gene: 9. This CDR3 comprises 15 residues. The full variable domain, rest sourced from reference TRBV5-6 and TRBJ2-1, is DAGVTQSPTHLIKTRGQQVTLRCSPKSGHDTVSWYQQALGQGPQFIFQYYEEEERQRGNFPDRFSGHQFPNYSSELNVNALLLGDSALYLCASSKDRGRINEQFFGPGTRLTVL.

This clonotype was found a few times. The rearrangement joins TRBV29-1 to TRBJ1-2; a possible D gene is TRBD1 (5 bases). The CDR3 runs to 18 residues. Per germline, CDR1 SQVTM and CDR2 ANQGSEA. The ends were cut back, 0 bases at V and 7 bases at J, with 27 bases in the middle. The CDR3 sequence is CSVEDRWGLPDSGRGYTF. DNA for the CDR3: TGCAGCGTTGAAGATCGCTGGGGACTTCCAGATTCCGGACGTGGCTACACCTTC.

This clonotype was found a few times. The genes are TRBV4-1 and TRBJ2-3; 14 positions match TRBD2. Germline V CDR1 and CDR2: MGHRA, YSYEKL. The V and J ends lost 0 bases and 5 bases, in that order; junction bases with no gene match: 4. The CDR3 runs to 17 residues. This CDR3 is CASSQDEGLAGEDTQYF. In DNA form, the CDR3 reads TGCGCCAGCAGCCAAGATGAGGGACTAGCGGGGGAAGATACGCAGTATTTT.

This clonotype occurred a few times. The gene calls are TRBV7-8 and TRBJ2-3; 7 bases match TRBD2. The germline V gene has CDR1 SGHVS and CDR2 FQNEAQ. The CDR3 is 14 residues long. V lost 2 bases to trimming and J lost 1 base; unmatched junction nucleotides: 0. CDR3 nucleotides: TGTGCCAGCAGCTTACTAGCGGGCACAGATACGCAGTATTTT. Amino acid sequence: CASSLLAGTDTQYF.

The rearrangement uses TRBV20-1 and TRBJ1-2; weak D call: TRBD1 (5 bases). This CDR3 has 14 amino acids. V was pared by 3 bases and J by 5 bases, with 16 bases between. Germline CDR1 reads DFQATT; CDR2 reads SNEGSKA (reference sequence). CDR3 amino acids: CSASARRGDYGYTF. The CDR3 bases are TGCAGTGCTAGCGCTCGAAGGGGCGATTATGGCTACACCTTC.

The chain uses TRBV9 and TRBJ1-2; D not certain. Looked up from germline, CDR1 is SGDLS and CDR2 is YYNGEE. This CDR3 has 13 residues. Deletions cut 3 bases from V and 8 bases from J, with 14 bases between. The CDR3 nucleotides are TGTGCCAGCAGCGCACTAGTAATGAGGGGCTACACCTTC. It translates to CASSALVMRGYTF.

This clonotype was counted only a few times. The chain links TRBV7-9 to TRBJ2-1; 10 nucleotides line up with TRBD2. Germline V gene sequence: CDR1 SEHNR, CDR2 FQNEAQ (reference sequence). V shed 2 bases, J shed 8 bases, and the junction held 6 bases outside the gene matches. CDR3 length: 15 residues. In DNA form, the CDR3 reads TGTGCCAGCAGCTTACATATGCTAGCGGGGGATGAGCAGTTCTTC. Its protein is CASSLHMLAGDEQFF.

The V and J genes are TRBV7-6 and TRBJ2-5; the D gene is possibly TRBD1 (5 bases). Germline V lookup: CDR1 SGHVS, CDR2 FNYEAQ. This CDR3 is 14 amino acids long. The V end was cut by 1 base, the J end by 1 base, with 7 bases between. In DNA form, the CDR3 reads TGTGCCAGCAGCTTAGATACAGGCCAAGAGACCCAGTACTTC. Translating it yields CASSLDTGQETQYF. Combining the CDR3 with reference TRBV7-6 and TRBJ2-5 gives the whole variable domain GAGVSQSPRYKVTKRGQDVALRCDPISGHVSLYWYRQALGQGPEFLTYFNYEAQQDKSGLPNDRFSAERPEGSISTLTIQRTEQRDSAMYRCASSLDTGQETQYFGPGTRLLVL.

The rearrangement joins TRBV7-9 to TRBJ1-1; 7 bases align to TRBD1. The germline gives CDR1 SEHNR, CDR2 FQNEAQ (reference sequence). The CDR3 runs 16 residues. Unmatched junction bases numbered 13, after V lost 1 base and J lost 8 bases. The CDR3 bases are TGTGCCAGCAGCTTAGAGGCAGGGGGATGGTATGCCGAAGCTTTCTTT. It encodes CASSLEAGGWYAEAFF.

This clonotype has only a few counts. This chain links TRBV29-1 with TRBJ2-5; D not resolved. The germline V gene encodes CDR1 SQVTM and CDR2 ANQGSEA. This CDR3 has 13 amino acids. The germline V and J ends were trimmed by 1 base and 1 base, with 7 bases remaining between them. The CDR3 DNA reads TGCAGCGTTGAAGTAGGCATCCAAGAGACCCAGTACTTC. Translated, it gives CSVEVGIQETQYF.

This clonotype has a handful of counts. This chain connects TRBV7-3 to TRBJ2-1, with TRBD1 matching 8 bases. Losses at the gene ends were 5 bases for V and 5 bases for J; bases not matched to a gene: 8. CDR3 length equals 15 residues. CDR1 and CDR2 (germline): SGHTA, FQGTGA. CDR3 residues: CASSVYQTGDNEQFF. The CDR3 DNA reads TGTGCCAGCAGCGTCTACCAGACAGGGGACAATGAGCAGTTCTTC.

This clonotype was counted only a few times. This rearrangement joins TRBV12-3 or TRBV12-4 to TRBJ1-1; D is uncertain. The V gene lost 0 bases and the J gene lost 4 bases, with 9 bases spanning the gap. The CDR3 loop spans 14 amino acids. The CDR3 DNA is TGTGCCAGCAGTTTAGCGGGCGGAGTCACTGAAGCTTTCTTT. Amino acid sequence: CASSLAGGVTEAFF.

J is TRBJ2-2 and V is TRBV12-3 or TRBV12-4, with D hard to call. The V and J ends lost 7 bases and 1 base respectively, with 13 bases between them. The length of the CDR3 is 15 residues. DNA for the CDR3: TGTGCCAGCATAGAGCCGGACCGGAACACCGGGGAGCTGTTTTTT. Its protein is CASIEPDRNTGELFF.

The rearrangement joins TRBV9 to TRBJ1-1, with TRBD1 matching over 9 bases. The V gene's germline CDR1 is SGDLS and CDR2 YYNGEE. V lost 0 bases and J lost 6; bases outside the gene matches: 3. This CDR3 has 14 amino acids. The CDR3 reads CASSVGTGGPEAFF. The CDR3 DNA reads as TGTGCCAGCAGCGTAGGTACAGGGGGCCCTGAAGCTTTCTTT.

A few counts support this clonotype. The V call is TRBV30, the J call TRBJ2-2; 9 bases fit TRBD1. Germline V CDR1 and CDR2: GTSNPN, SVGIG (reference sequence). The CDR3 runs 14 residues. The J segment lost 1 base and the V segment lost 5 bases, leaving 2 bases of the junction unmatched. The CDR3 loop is CAWLGQGNTGELFF. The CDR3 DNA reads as TGTGCCTGGTTGGGACAGGGGAACACCGGGGAGCTGTTTTTT.

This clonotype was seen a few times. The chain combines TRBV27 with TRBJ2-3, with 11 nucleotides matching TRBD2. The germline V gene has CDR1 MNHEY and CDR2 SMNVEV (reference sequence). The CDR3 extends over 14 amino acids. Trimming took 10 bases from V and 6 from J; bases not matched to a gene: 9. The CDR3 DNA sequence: TGTGCCACCAGGGTAGCGGGGGGGTCGGATACGCAGTATTTT. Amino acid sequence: CATRVAGGSDTQYF.